These 20 T cell receptor beta chains were all obtained from the same sample, sequenced in a study of blood T cells in healthy people across ages. A second roughly 6 to 11 cycle PCR used barcoded and J-beta primers. One entry per CDR3 protein results from TCRdb running MiXCR on the 5' RACE reads. The repertoire holds some 900,000 distinct CDR3 sequences, with around 49% as singletons. Sequencing input: blood. These receptors were collected from a man younger than 45 in good health.

The chain is built from TRBV5-5 and TRBJ2-4; weak D call: TRBD1 (6 bases). Germline values: CDR1 SGHKS, CDR2 YYEKEE (reference sequence). Trimming stripped 4 bases from V and 4 bases from J, with 18 bases between. The CDR3 extends over 16 amino acids. The CDR3 reads CASSPPTGNVKNIQYF. In DNA, the CDR3 is TGTGCCAGCAGCCCCCCTACAGGGAACGTAAAAAACATTCAGTACTTC.

The rearrangement uses TRBV21-1 and TRBJ2-1; the tabulated D call, TRBD1, remains unverified against the DNA. TRBV21-1 is an annotated pseudogene. The CDR3 spans 20 residues. Written as DNA, the CDR3 is TGTGCCAGCAGCAAAGAGCGAGTTTTGGGGGGCGGATTCTCCTACAATGAGCAGTTCTTC. This codes for CASSKERVLGGGFSYNEQFF.

V gene TRBV12-3 or TRBV12-4 combines with J gene TRBJ1-6; D possibly corresponds to TRBD1 (6 bases). Trimming removed 3 bases from V and 5 bases from J, with 11 bases in between. The CDR3 loop spans 15 amino acids. The CDR3 DNA is TGTGCCAGCAGTTTCGGAAGGGGGAATAATTCACCCCTCCACTTT. Translating gives CASSFGRGNNSPLHF.

V is TRBV18 and J is TRBJ2-5, with D possibly being TRBD1 (5 bases). The tail of the sequence fits TRBJ2-1 better, so the J call may be wrong. This CDR3 spans 15 amino acids. Germline CDR1 is KGHSH and CDR2 is LQKENI. DNA for the CDR3: TGTGCCAGCTCACCGGAGAAAGGGGTGCAAGAGACCCAGTTCTTC. Its protein is CASSPEKGVQETQFF.

Points on this clonotype: Mismatch with germline at one junction end may stem from a read error. The chain has TRBV30 and TRBJ1-2; no firm D call. The germline gives CDR1 GTSNPN, CDR2 SVGIG (reference sequence). This CDR3 has 11 residues. The DNA for the CDR3 is TGTGCCTGGAGCCTTAACTATGGCTACACCTTT. Its translation is CAWSLNYGYTF.

This clonotype was counted only a few times. V and J are TRBV12-3 or TRBV12-4 and TRBJ1-2; the D is unclear. The CDR3 consists of 12 residues. V lost 1 base and J 6 bases, leaving 6 bases between the germline ends. As DNA, the CDR3 is TGTGCCAGCAGTTTAGGGGCGAATGGCTACACCTTC. It specifies CASSLGANGYTF.

J is TRBJ2-7 and V is TRBV12-3 or TRBV12-4; D is undetermined. The ends were cut back, 10 bases at V and 2 bases at J, with 15 bases in the middle. CDR3 size: 13 residues. CDR3 sequence (DNA): TGTGCCACCCGACCAGACGGGCCCTACGAGCAGTACTTC. Translating it yields CATRPDGPYEQYF.

This clonotype was recorded a few times. The gene calls are TRBV6-4 and TRBJ1-2, with D possibly matching TRBD1 (6 bases). V was shortened by 4 bases and J by 7 bases, with 16 bases between the two germline ends. CDR1 MRHNA and CDR2 SNTAGT come from the germline V gene. The CDR3 spans 14 residues. CDR3 sequence reads: CASSGLGGRGGYTF. In DNA form, the CDR3 reads TGTGCCAGCAGTGGCCTCGGGGGGCGAGGTGGCTACACCTTC.

The chain links TRBV6-1 to TRBJ1-4; 10 positions match TRBD1. The germline gives CDR1 MNHNS, CDR2 SASEGT. The CDR3 contains 14 residues. The V segment lost 6 bases and the J segment 7 bases; nucleotides outside the gene matches: 5. This chain's CDR3 is CASRWDRGGEKLFF. CDR3 DNA sequence: TGTGCCAGCAGATGGGACAGGGGAGGTGAAAAACTGTTTTTT.

The chain has TRBV3-1 and TRBJ2-5; TRBD1 agrees at 8 bases. The J call is uncertain, as TRBJ2-7 better fits the DNA end. The germline gives CDR1 LGHDT, CDR2 YNNKEL (reference sequence). The CDR3 is 15 residues long. The chain's CDR3 is CASSREQGVLNEQYF. The CDR3 DNA follows: TGTGCCAGCAGCCGAGAACAGGGGGTGTTGAACGAGCAGTACTTC.

The V gene is TRBV7-3, the J gene TRBJ2-1; D possibly corresponds to TRBD2 (5 bases). Germline assignment: CDR1 SGHTA and CDR2 FQGTGA. The length of the CDR3 is 16 residues. V was trimmed by 0 bases and J by 1 base, leaving 10 bases between them. The CDR3 DNA reads TGTGCCAGCAGCTTAACGGCTAGCTGGTCCTACAATGAGCAGTTCTTC. Amino acids: CASSLTASWSYNEQFF.

The V and J genes are TRBV5-6 and TRBJ2-3, with D unclear. The germline V and J ends were trimmed by 3 bases and 0 bases, with 14 bases remaining between them. The length of the CDR3 is 16 residues. The germline gives CDR1 SGHDT, CDR2 YYEEEE. The CDR3 spells CASSSWTDLSTDTQYF. The CDR3 coding sequence is TGTGCCAGCAGCTCTTGGACGGACCTTAGCACAGATACGCAGTATTTT. Full variable domain (remainder filled in from reference TRBV5-6 and TRBJ2-3): DAGVTQSPTHLIKTRGQQVTLRCSPKSGHDTVSWYQQALGQGPQFIFQYYEEEERQRGNFPDRFSGHQFPNYSSELNVNALLLGDSALYLCASSSWTDLSTDTQYFGPGTRLTVL.

V gene TRBV5-1 combines with J gene TRBJ2-5, with a possible D match to TRBD1 (5 bases). The ends were cut back, 4 bases at V and 2 bases at J, with 12 bases in the middle. CDR1 and CDR2 from the germline V gene are SGHRS and YFSETQ. The CDR3 has 14 residues. The CDR3 loop is CASSPQGTQETQYF. The CDR3 DNA sequence: TGCGCCAGCAGCCCTCAGGGTACTCAAGAGACCCAGTACTTC.

The V gene is TRBV3-1, the J gene TRBJ2-1, with 15 bases lining up with TRBD2. This CDR3 has 17 residues. The germline V gene has CDR1 LGHDT and CDR2 YNNKEL (reference sequence). After removal of 2 bases from V and 8 bases from J, the junction contained 7 bases not matched to a gene. The CDR3 here is CASSQWTSGGAVDEQFF. The DNA of the CDR3 is TGTGCCAGCAGCCAATGGACTAGCGGGGGGGCCGTGGATGAGCAGTTCTTC.

This clonotype was counted between two and nine times. V is TRBV4-3 and J is TRBJ2-7; TRBD2 agrees at 7 bases. The junction had 6 bases not matched to a gene; V was cut back by 1 base and J by 3 bases. The CDR3 has 15 residues. Germline CDR1 reads LGHNA; CDR2 reads YSLEER. The CDR3 is CASSQALAANYEQYF. Here the CDR3 DNA reads TGCGCCAGCAGCCAAGCTCTAGCGGCCAACTACGAGCAGTACTTC.

This clonotype was seen a few times. The chain has TRBV29-1 and TRBJ2-1; tentatively, D is TRBD2 (5 bases). V dropped 0 bases and J dropped 5 bases, with 14 bases sitting between them. This CDR3 has 15 residues. Germline CDR1 is SQVTM and CDR2 is ANQGSEA. The CDR3 is CSVEDRGKVHNEQFF. In DNA form, the CDR3 reads TGCAGCGTTGAAGATCGAGGGAAAGTACACAATGAGCAGTTCTTC.

V and J are TRBV29-1 and TRBJ2-7, with 11 bases fitting TRBD1. The V gene's germline CDR1 is SQVTM and CDR2 ANQGSEA. The CDR3 consists of 12 residues. V gave up 7 bases and J gave up 5 bases; unmatched junction bases: 4. The CDR3 nucleotides read TGCAGCGGGGACAGGGGGTACGACGAGCAGTACTTC. Its protein is CSGDRGYDEQYF.

The chain combines TRBV6-1 with TRBJ1-5, with 7 bases fitting TRBD1. J lost 4 bases, V lost 8 bases, and 14 bases had no gene match. The CDR3 has 16 residues. From germline, CDR1 is MNHNS and CDR2 SASEGT. This CDR3 reads CASRDSLFMGNQPQHF. DNA for the CDR3: TGTGCCAGCCGGGACAGCCTCTTTATGGGTAATCAGCCCCAGCATTTT.

In this sample, this clonotype turned up a few times. The chain links TRBV28 to TRBJ2-5, with D unresolved. Between the trimmed V and J ends, which lost 5 bases and 1 base, there was a span of 11 bases. The CDR3 runs 14 residues. Germline CDR1 and CDR2: MDHEN and SYDVKM. The CDR3 is CASSGRLTQETQYF. The CDR3 nucleotides are TGTGCCAGCAGTGGTCGGCTTACCCAAGAGACCCAGTACTTC.

The chain employs TRBV5-1 and TRBJ1-2; 7 bases align to TRBD1. Germline V gene sequence: CDR1 SGHRS, CDR2 YFSETQ. The CDR3 spans 14 residues. After removal of 4 bases from V and 4 bases from J, the junction contained 7 bases not matched to a gene. CDR3 DNA: TGCGCCAGCAGCACGGGGACAGAAAGCTATGGCTACACCTTC. Residues: CASSTGTESYGYTF. Using reference TRBV5-1 and TRBJ1-2 for the parts outside the CDR3, the full variable domain is KAGVTQTPRYLIKTRGQQVTLSCSPISGHRSVSWYQQTPGQGLQFLFEYFSETQRNKGNFPGRFSGRQFSNSRSEMNVSTLELGDSALYLCASSTGTESYGYTFGSGTRLTVV.